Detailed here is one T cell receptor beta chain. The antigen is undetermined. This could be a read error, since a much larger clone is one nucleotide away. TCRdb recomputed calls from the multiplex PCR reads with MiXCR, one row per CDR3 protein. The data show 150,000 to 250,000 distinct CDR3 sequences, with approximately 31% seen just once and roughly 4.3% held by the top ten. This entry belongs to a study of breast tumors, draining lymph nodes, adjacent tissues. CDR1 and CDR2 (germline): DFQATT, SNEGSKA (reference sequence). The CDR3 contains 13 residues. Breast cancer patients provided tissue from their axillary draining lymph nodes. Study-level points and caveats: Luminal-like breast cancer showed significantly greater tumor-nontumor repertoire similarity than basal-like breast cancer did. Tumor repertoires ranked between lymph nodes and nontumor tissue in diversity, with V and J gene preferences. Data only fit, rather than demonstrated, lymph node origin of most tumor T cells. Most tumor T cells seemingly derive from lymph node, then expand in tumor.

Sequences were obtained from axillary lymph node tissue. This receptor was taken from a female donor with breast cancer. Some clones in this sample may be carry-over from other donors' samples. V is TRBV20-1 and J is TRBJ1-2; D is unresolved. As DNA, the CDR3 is TGCAGTACAACGGCGTTCGCTAACTATGGCCACACCTTC. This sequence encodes CSTTAFANYGHTF.